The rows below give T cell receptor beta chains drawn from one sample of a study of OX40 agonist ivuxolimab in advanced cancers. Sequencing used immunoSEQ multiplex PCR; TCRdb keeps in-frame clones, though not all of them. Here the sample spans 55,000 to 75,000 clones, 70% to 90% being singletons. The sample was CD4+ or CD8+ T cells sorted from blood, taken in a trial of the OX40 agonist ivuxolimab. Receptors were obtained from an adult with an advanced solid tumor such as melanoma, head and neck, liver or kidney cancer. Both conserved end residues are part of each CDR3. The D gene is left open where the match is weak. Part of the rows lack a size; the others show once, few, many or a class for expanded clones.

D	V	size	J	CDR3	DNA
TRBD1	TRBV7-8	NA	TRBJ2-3	CASSPRTGGADTQYF	TGTGCCAGCAGCCCCCGGACAGGGGGTGCAGATACGCAGTATTTT
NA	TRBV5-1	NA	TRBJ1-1	CASSLKLDTEAFF	TGCGCCAGCAGCTTGAAGCTGGACACTGAAGCTTTCTTT
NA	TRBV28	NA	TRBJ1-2	CASSSQGPANYGYTF	TGTGCCAGCAGTTCACAGGGACCAGCTAACTATGGCTACACCTTC
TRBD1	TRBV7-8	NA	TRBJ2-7	CASSRDRTGEQYF	TGTGCCAGCAGCAGGGACAGGACGGGGGAGCAGTACTTC
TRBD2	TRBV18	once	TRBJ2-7	CASSPPGLAGYEQYF	TGTGCCAGCTCACCACCGGGACTAGCGGGCTACGAGCAGTACTTC
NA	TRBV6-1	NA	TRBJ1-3	CASSGTGAYSGNTIYF	TGTGCCAGCAGTGGTACAGGCGCCTACTCTGGAAACACCATATATTTT
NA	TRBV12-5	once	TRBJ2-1	CASGLGTNEQFF	TGTGCTAGTGGTCTGGGGACGAATGAGCAGTTCTTC
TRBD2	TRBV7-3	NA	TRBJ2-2	CASSPGGDTGELFF	TGTGCCAGCAGCCCCGGGGGGGACACCGGGGAGCTGTTTTTT
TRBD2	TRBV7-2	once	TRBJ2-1	CASSLGGRNYNEQFF	TGTGCCAGCAGCTTAGGCGGGAGAAACTACAATGAGCAGTTCTTC
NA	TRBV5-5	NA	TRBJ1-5	CASSSFDGVGFSNQPQHF	TGTGCCAGCAGCTCATTTGATGGGGTGGGGTTCAGCAATCAGCCCCAGCATTTT
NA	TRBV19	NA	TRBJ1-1	CASSIGSGLVAEAFF	TGTGCCAGTAGTATAGGTTCCGGGTTGGTCGCTGAAGCTTTCTTT
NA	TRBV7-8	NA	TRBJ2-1	CASSLGRLDYNEQFF	TGTGCCAGCAGCTTAGGTAGACTAGACTACAATGAGCAGTTCTTC
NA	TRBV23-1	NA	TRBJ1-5	CASSQSSGRVSNQPQHF	TGCGCCAGCAGTCAATCCTCTGGCAGGGTAAGTAATCAGCCCCAGCATTTT
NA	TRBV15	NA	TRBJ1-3	CATSSPGNTIYF	TGTGCCACCAGCAGTCCCGGAAACACCATATATTTT
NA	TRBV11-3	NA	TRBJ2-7	CASSKGSSTEQYF	TGTGCCAGCAGCAAAGGGTCTAGTACCGAGCAGTACTTC
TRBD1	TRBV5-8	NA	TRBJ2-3	CASSQADRGSTDTQYF	TGTGCCAGCAGCCAGGCAGACAGGGGATCGACAGATACGCAGTATTTT
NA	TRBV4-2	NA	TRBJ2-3	CASRTGVVGDTQYF	TGTGCCAGCAGGACGGGAGTCGTTGGAGATACGCAGTATTTT
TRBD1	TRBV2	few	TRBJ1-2	CASTETGVYGYTF	TGTGCCAGCACTGAGACAGGGGTCTATGGCTACACCTTC
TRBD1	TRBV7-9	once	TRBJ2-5	CASSSATGGGTQYF	TGTGCCAGCAGTTCAGCGACAGGGGGGGGGACCCAGTACTTC
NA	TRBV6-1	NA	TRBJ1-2	CASSEALQGSYGYTF	TGTGCCAGCAGTGAAGCGCTTCAGGGGTCCTATGGCTACACCTTC
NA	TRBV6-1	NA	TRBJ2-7	CASSTSYEQYF	TGTGCCAGCAGTACCTCCTACGAGCAGTACTTC
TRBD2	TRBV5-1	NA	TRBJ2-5	CASSYQGLAGVLQTQYF	TGCGCCAGCAGCTATCAGGGACTAGCGGGAGTATTACAGACCCAGTACTTC
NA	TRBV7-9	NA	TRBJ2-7	CASSLDLTPYEQYF	TGTGCCAGCAGCTTAGATTTAACTCCCTACGAGCAGTACTTC
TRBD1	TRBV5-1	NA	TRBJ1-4	CASSSGTGPNEKLFF	TGCGCCAGCAGCTCGGGGACAGGGCCTAATGAAAAACTGTTTTTT
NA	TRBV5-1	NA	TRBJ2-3	CASSLEGRAIDTQYF	TGCGCCAGCAGCTTGGAGGGCAGGGCCATAGATACGCAGTATTTT
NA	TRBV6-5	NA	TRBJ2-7	CASRRAEAYEQYF	TGTGCCAGCAGGCGGGCAGAGGCCTACGAGCAGTACTTC
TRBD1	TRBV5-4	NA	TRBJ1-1	CASSQNPETGGTEAFF	TGTGCCAGCAGCCAAAATCCGGAGACAGGGGGCACTGAAGCTTTCTTT
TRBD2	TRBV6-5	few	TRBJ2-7	CASSYRAGRAYEQYF	TGTGCCAGCAGTTACAGGGCAGGGAGGGCCTACGAGCAGTACTTC
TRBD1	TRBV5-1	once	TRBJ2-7	CASSLAGDSYEQYF	TGCGCCAGCAGCTTGGCCGGGGACAGCTACGAGCAGTACTTC
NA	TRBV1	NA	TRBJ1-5	CTSSQDQDRGSSCNQPQHF	TGCACCAGCAGCCAAGATCAGGACAGGGGGTCCTCTTGCAATCAGCCCCAGCATTTT
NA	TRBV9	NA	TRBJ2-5	CASFPPQYQETQYF	TGTGCCAGCTTCCCACCGCAGTACCAAGAGACCCAGTACTTC
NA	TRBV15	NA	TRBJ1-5	CATSRADGTPNQPQHF	TGTGCCACCAGCAGAGCCGACGGGACACCAAATCAGCCCCAGCATTTT
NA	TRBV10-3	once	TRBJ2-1	CAISHGDPGNEQFF	TGTGCCATCAGCCACGGGGACCCAGGCAATGAGCAGTTCTTC
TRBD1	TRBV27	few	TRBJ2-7	CASSRLGQGAYEQYF	TGTGCCAGCAGTCGTCTGGGACAGGGAGCCTACGAGCAGTACTTC
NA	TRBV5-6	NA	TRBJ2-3	CASSLFQGTDTQYF	TGTGCCAGCAGCTTGTTCCAGGGCACAGATACGCAGTATTTT
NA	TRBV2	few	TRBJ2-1	CASSWDGSRTNEQFF	TGTGCCAGCAGTTGGGACGGGAGCCGGACAAATGAGCAGTTCTTC
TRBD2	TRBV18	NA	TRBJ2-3	CASGLAGVSDTQYF	TGTGCCAGCGGTCTAGCGGGAGTGTCAGATACGCAGTATTTT
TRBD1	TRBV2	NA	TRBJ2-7	CASRKDRDPVYEQYF	TGTGCCAGCAGGAAGGACAGGGACCCTGTCTACGAGCAGTACTTC
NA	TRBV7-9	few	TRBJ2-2	CASSLAIGEATGELFF	TGTGCCAGCAGCTTAGCAATAGGGGAGGCCACCGGGGAGCTGTTTTTT
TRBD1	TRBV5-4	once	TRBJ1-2	CASSLVGTGTYGYTF	TGTGCCAGCAGCTTAGTGGGGACAGGGACATATGGCTACACCTTC
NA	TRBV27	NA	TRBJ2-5	CASSQNRGGETQYF	TGTGCCAGCAGCCAGAACAGGGGGGGAGAGACCCAGTACTTC
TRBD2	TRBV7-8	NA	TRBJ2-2	CASSLVAGVGTGELFF	TGTGCCAGCAGCTTAGTGGCGGGAGTGGGCACCGGGGAGCTGTTTTTT
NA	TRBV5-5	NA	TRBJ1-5	CASSSRGGQPQHF	TGTGCCAGCAGTTCTCGGGGGGGTCAGCCCCAGCATTTT
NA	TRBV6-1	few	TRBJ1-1	CASSGARSTEAFF	TGTGCCAGCAGTGGGGCGAGGTCCACTGAAGCTTTCTTT
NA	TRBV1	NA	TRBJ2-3	CTSSHRKGADTQYF	TGCACCAGCAGCCACAGGAAAGGGGCAGATACGCAGTATTTT
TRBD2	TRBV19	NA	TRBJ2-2	CASSQAGDTGELFF	TGTGCCAGTAGTCAGGCGGGAGACACCGGGGAGCTGTTTTTT
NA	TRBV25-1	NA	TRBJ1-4	CASSDATSEKLFF	TGTGCCAGCAGTGATGCAACTAGTGAAAAACTGTTTTTT
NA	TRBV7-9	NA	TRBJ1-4	CASSSGITGLREKLFF	TGTGCCAGCAGCTCGGGGATAACCGGACTTCGTGAAAAACTGTTTTTT
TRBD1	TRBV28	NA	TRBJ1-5	CASSSTGGPNQPQHF	TGTGCCAGCAGTTCCACAGGGGGCCCGAATCAGCCCCAGCATTTT
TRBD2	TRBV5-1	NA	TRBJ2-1	CASSILAGAYNEQFF	TGCGCCAGCAGCATACTAGCGGGAGCCTACAATGAGCAGTTCTTC
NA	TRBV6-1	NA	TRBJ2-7	CASKPTDSIRYEQYF	TGTGCCAGTAAACCTACAGACAGTATACGCTACGAGCAGTACTTC
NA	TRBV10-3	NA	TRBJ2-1	CAISESFGAYNEQFF	TGTGCCATCAGTGAGTCCTTTGGTGCCTACAATGAGCAGTTCTTC
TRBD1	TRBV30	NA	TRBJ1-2	CAWSKQGLEYGYTF	TGTGCCTGGAGCAAACAGGGGCTTGAATATGGCTACACCTTC
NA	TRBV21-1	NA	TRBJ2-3	CASSKGLLAGSTDTQYF	TGTGCCAGCAGCAAAGGACTACTAGCGGGTAGCACAGATACGCAGTATTTT
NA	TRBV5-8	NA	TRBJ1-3	CASSLGGSGNTIYF	TGTGCCAGCAGCTTGGGGGGCTCTGGAAACACCATATATTTT
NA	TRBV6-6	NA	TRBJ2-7	CASGDPLNYEQYF	TGTGCCAGCGGGGACCCCCTAAACTACGAGCAGTACTTC
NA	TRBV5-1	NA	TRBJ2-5	CASSPGTGQETQYF	TGCGCCAGCAGCCCAGGGACTGGCCAAGAGACCCAGTACTTC
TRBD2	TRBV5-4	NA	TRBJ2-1	CASSSGGLAGGNEQFF	TGTGCCAGCAGCTCTGGGGGCCTAGCGGGAGGGAATGAGCAGTTCTTC